This T cell receptor (beta chain) was sequenced in a study of blood T cell repertoires in COVID-19. Overall study: Donors in the United States, Italy and Spain gave samples during acute or convalescent COVID-19. PBMCs, B-cell-depleted T cells, or T cells provided the cDNA or gDNA that made up the material.

With 3 bases clipped from V and 1 base from J, the junction kept 4 bases outside the gene matches. The V gene's germline CDR1 is LGHDT and CDR2 YNNKEL (reference sequence). The CDR3 is 15 amino acids. As handled by the study authors: By means of reference gene primer amplification, nucleated cell counts were estimated. Data came from immunoSEQ multiplex PCR; TCRdb stores just in-frame clones and leaves some out. V and J calls and clone size come straight from that table; D and trimming were deduced from the DNA. Here the sample spans some 80,000 clones, 60% to 85% being singletons. This receptor was taken from a human donor in a cohort sampled during active COVID-19. The rearrangement joins TRBV3-1 (or the pseudogene TRBV3-2) to TRBJ1-1; the match to TRBD1 covers 8 bases. The source material was peripheral blood. CDR3 DNA sequence: TGTGCCAGCAGCCACTACGGACAGGGGAACACTGAAGCTTTCTTT. It yields the protein CASSHYGQGNTEAFF.